Shown below are 22 T cell receptor beta chains from a single sample sequenced in a study of T cells in narcolepsy. The method was immunoSEQ multiplex PCR; TCRdb's version includes in-frame clones alone and lacks a portion of them. The profile covers some 24,000 clones, with more than 80% appearing a single time and 1% to 1.5% taken by the ten largest. The sequencing sample was made of CD45RA- memory CD4+ T cells from PBMCs. These receptors originate from a human donor with narcolepsy.

The genes are TRBV29-1 and TRBJ2-5, with TRBD1 identical over 10 bases. The J call could be wrong; TRBJ2-7 is a better fit for the DNA end. Looked up from germline, CDR1 is SQVTM and CDR2 is ANQGSEA. CDR3 length: 12 residues. CDR3 sequence reads: CSVRTGGYEQYF. CDR3 DNA sequence: TGCAGCGTTCGGACAGGGGGCTACGAGCAGTACTTC.

V gene TRBV11-2 combines with J gene TRBJ1-3, with D maybe TRBD1 (6 bases). Trimming took off 5 bases at V and 2 bases at J, with 25 bases between the two ends. Germline CDR1 and CDR2: SGHAT and FQNNGV. CDR3 length: 19 amino acids. The CDR3 spells CASSPNSLRQAGAGNTIYF. CDR3 bases: TGTGCCAGCAGCCCCAACAGCCTTCGACAGGCGGGAGCTGGAAACACCATATATTTT.

V usage is TRBV9 and J usage is TRBJ2-5; D might be TRBD2 (6 bases). Germline V gives CDR1 SGDLS, CDR2 YYNGEE. The germline V and J ends were trimmed by 0 bases and 5 bases, with 11 bases remaining between them. The CDR3 consists of 14 residues. The CDR3 is CASSVETRGETQYF. Here the CDR3 DNA reads TGTGCCAGCAGCGTAGAGACTAGAGGGGAGACCCAGTACTTC.

This chain joins TRBV27 and TRBJ1-1; D not resolved. V lost 7 bases and J lost 4, with 19 bases in between. The CDR3 extends over 15 amino acids. CDR1 and CDR2 from the germline V gene are MNHEY and SMNVEV (reference sequence). CDR3 sequence (DNA): TGTGCCAGCAATTCTTTCGCCCAAGGGAGCACTGAAGCTTTCTTT. This gives the protein CASNSFAQGSTEAFF.

The chain employs TRBV6-1 and TRBJ1-4; D remains ambiguous. Germline V gives CDR1 MNHNS, CDR2 SASEGT. This CDR3 contains 14 residues. Trimming removed 3 bases from V and 10 bases from J, with 15 bases in between. As DNA, the CDR3 is TGTGCCAGCAGTGATTCAGTCCCCGGAGGAAAACTGTTTTTT. The encoded protein is CASSDSVPGGKLFF.

The chain has TRBV18 and TRBJ2-1; 8 bases align to TRBD1. This CDR3 comprises 15 residues. The trim removed 1 base at V and 1 base at J, leaving 0 bases unmatched. Germline CDR1 KGHSH, CDR2 LQKENI. The CDR3, as DNA: TGTGCCAGCTCACCACGACAGGGGTCCTACAATGAGCAGTTCTTC. Protein sequence: CASSPRQGSYNEQFF.

Notes on this clone: Distinct nucleotide sequences in the sample also encode this CDR3. The chain couples TRBV5-1 to TRBJ1-2; 8 bases fit TRBD1. The length of the CDR3 is 13 residues. Losses at the gene ends were 5 bases for V and 4 bases for J; bases not matched to a gene: 4. CDR1 and CDR2 (germline): SGHRS, YFSETQ. The CDR3 loop reads CASRPGTGYGYTF. CDR3 sequence (DNA): TGCGCCAGCAGGCCCGGGACAGGCTATGGCTACACCTTC. Full variable domain (rest looked up from reference TRBV5-1 and TRBJ1-2): KAGVTQTPRYLIKTRGQQVTLSCSPISGHRSVSWYQQTPGQGLQFLFEYFSETQRNKGNFPGRFSGRQFSNSRSEMNVSTLELGDSALYLCASRPGTGYGYTFGSGTRLTVV.

The chain couples TRBV28 to TRBJ2-7; a possible D gene is TRBD1 (6 bases). Germline loops: CDR1 MDHEN, CDR2 SYDVKM. CDR3 length equals 14 residues. V dropped 6 bases and J dropped 4 bases, with 16 bases sitting between them. The CDR3 loop reads CASRSPGQVYEQYF. CDR3 bases: TGTGCCAGCAGGTCTCCGGGACAAGTATACGAGCAGTACTTC.

This clone was counted only a few times. The chain employs TRBV5-4 and TRBJ2-1; 11 nucleotides line up with TRBD2. The CDR3 spans 18 residues. CDR1 and CDR2 from the germline V gene are SGHNT and YYREEE (reference sequence). J was trimmed by 9 bases and V by 1 base; bases with no gene match: 15. CDR3 sequence: CASSLPLAGGRPSGEQFF. The CDR3 coding sequence is TGTGCCAGCAGCTTGCCCTTAGCGGGAGGGCGTCCATCGGGTGAGCAGTTCTTC.

The rearrangement joins TRBV6-1 to TRBJ1-2; 7 positions match TRBD1. V lost 5 bases to trimming and J lost 4 bases; unmatched junction nucleotides: 10. Germline CDR1 is MNHNS and CDR2 is SASEGT. The CDR3 extends over 15 amino acids. The CDR3 nucleotides read TGTGCCAGCAGTTCATCACGGACAGGACCCTATGGCTACACCTTC. Its translation: CASSSSRTGPYGYTF.

The chain joins TRBV7-3 to TRBJ2-1, with 9 positions matching TRBD2. The germline V gene has CDR1 SGHTA and CDR2 FQGTGA. The ends lost 5 bases at V and 9 bases at J; junction bases unmatched: 11. CDR3 size: 15 residues. The CDR3 region has the DNA TGTGCCAGCAGCGTCCGAGCGGGAGGCGTGGGTGAGCAGTTCTTC. Its protein product is CASSVRAGGVGEQFF. The variable domain in full, with the rest retrieved from reference TRBV7-3 and TRBJ2-1, is GAGVSQTPSNKVTEKGKYVELRCDPISGHTALYWYRQSLGQGPEFLIYFQGTGAADDSGLPNDRFFAVRPEGSVSTLKIQRTERGDSAVYLCASSVRAGGVGEQFFGPGTRLTVL.

The V and J genes are TRBV10-3 and TRBJ2-5, with 8 bases aligning to TRBD1. V dropped 4 bases and J dropped 0; count of bases not matched to a gene: 1. The CDR3 loop spans 14 amino acids. Per germline, CDR1 ENHRY and CDR2 SYGVKD. CDR3 in amino acids: CAISGGQDQETQYF. The CDR3 bases are TGTGCCATCAGTGGGGGACAGGACCAAGAGACCCAGTACTTC.

The chain is built from TRBV28 and TRBJ2-7; D perhaps matches TRBD2 (5 bases). The CDR3 sequence is 16 residues long. V lost 6 bases and J 0 bases, leaving 18 bases between the germline ends. Germline V gives CDR1 MDHEN, CDR2 SYDVKM. The CDR3 region is CASSRPRTVPSYEQYF. CDR3 sequence (DNA): TGTGCCAGCAGCAGACCTAGGACTGTACCCTCCTACGAGCAGTACTTC.

This chain joins TRBV4-1 and TRBJ2-5, with 12 nucleotides matching TRBD1. Germline CDR1 is MGHRA and CDR2 is YSYEKL. The junction had 7 bases not matched to a gene; V was cut back by 0 bases and J by 5 bases. The CDR3 runs to 17 residues. The CDR3 DNA is TGCGCCAGCAGCCAAGATCCGGGACAGGGGGCACGGGAGACCCAGTACTTC. Protein product: CASSQDPGQGARETQYF.

The gene calls are TRBV5-1 and TRBJ2-1; the match to TRBD1 covers 9 bases. Unmatched junction bases numbered 9, after V lost 4 bases and J lost 7 bases. The CDR3 loop spans 15 amino acids. CDR1 and CDR2 (germline): SGHRS, YFSETQ. The CDR3 sequence: CASSHGQGKGNEQFF. Here the CDR3 DNA reads TGCGCCAGCAGCCACGGACAGGGGAAGGGAAATGAGCAGTTCTTC.

The chain joins TRBV6-8 to TRBJ2-1; perhaps TRBD2 as D (5 bases). The V end was cut by 6 bases, the J end by 8 bases, with 11 bases between. CDR3 size: 12 residues. The germline gives CDR1 MNHGY, CDR2 SAAAGT. The CDR3 nucleotides read TGTGCCAGCAGCCTAGCTGAGGATGAGCAGTTCTTC. Translated, it gives CASSLAEDEQFF.

The chain uses TRBV29-1 and TRBJ2-7; D unclear. CDR1 and CDR2 (germline): SQVTM, ANQGSEA. Deletions cut 6 bases from V and 7 bases from J, with 16 bases between. The CDR3 spans 12 residues. The CDR3 sequence: CSVVTGLEEQYF. CDR3 bases: TGCAGCGTCGTGACCGGGTTGGAAGAGCAGTACTTC.

The chain joins TRBV5-6 to TRBJ2-5, with a weak D call TRBD2 (6 bases). This CDR3 is 14 amino acids long. Trimming cost V 1 base and J 1 base, with 8 bases left between them. The V gene's germline CDR1 is SGHDT and CDR2 YYEEEE. CDR3 nucleotide sequence: TGTGCCAGCAGCTTGCCTAGCGCCCAAGAGACCCAGTACTTC. This codes for CASSLPSAQETQYF.

V and J are TRBV6-5 and TRBJ1-1, with a tentative D call TRBD1 (5 bases). CDR3 length equals 13 residues. V lost 5 bases, J lost 7 bases, and 14 bases lay in between. Germline V gives CDR1 MNHEY, CDR2 SVGAGI. The CDR3 sequence is CASSRSLGVEAFF. CDR3 nucleotides: TGTGCCAGCAGTAGGAGTTTAGGGGTTGAAGCTTTCTTT.

The chain employs TRBV11-2 and TRBJ2-1, with 8 bases fitting TRBD2. J was trimmed by 1 base and V by 3 bases; bases with no gene match: 5. Germline-derived CDR1 and CDR2 are SGHAT and FQNNGV. CDR3 length: 16 residues. The chain's CDR3 is CASSFSSGLSYNEQFF. For the CDR3, the DNA is TGTGCCAGCAGCTTCTCTAGCGGGCTATCCTACAATGAGCAGTTCTTC.

This clone appeared a few times. J is TRBJ2-7 and V is TRBV4-2; D is unclear. Trimming cost V 0 bases and J 5 bases, with 14 bases left between them. Germline CDR1 LGHNA, CDR2 YNFKEQ. There are 15 residues in the CDR3. CDR3 region: CASSQDPRSAHEQYF. DNA of the CDR3: TGTGCCAGCAGCCAAGATCCTCGGTCCGCCCACGAGCAGTACTTC.

The CDR3 nucleotides are TGTGCCAGTGGGAGGGACCTGTACAATGAGCAGTTCTTC. Translating it yields CASGRDLYNEQFF. V is TRBV7-2 and J is TRBJ2-1; 7 positions agree with TRBD2. The CDR3 runs 13 residues. J lost 4 bases, V lost 9 bases, and 6 bases had no gene match. CDR1 SGHTA and CDR2 FQGNSA come from the germline V gene.